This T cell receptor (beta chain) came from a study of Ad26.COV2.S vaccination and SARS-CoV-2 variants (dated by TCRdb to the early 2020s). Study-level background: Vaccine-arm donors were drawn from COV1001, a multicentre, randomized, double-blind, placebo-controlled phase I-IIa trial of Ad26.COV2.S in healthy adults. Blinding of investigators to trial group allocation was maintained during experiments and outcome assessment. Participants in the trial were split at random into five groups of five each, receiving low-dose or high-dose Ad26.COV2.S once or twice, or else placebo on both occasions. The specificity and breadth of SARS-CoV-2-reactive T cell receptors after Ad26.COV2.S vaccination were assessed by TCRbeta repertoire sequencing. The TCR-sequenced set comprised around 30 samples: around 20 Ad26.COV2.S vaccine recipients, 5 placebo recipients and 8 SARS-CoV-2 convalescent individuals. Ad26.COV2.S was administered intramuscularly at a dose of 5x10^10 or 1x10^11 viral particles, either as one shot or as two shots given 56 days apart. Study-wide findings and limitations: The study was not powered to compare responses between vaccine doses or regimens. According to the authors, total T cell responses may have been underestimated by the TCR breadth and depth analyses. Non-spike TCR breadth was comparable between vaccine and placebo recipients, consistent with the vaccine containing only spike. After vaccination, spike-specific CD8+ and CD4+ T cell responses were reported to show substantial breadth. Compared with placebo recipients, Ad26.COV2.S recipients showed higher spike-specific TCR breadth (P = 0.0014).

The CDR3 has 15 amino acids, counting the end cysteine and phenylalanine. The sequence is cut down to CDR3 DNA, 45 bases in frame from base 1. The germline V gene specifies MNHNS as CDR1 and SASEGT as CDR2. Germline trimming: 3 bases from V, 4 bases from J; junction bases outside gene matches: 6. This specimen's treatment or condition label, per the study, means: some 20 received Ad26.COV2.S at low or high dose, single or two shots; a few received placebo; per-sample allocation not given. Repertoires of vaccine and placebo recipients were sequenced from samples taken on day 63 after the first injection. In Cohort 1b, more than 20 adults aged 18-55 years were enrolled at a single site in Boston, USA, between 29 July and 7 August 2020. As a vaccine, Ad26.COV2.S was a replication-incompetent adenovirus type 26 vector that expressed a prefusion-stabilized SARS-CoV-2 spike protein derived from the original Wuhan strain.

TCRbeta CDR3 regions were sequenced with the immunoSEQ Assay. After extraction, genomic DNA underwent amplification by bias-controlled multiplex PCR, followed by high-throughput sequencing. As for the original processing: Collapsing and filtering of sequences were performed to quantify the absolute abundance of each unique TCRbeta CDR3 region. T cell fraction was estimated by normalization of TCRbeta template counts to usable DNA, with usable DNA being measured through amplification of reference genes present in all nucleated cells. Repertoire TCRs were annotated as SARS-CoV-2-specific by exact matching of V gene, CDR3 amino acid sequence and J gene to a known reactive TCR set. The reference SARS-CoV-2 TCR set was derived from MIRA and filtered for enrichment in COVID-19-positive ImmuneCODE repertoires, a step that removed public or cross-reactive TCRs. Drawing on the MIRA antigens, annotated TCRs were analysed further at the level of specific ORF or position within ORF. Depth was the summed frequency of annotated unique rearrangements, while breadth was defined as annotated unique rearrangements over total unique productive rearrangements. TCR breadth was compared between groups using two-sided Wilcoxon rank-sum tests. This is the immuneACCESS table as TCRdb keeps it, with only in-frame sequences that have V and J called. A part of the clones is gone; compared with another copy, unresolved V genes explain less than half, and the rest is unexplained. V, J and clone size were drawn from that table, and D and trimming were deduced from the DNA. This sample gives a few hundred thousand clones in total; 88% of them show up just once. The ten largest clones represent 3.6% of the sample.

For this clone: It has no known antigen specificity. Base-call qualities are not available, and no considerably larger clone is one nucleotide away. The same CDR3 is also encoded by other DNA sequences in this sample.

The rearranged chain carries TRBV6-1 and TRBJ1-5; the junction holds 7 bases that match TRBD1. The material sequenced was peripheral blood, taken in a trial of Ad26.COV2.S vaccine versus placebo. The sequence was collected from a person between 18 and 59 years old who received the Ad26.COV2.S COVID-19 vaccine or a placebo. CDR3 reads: CASSERQGRNQPQHF. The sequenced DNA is TGTGCCAGCAGTGAGAGACAGGGAAGGAATCAGCCCCAGCATTTT.